This T cell receptor (beta chain) was sequenced in a study of blood T cell repertoires in COVID-19. The overall study: Researchers got acute and convalescent COVID-19 samples from the United States, Italy and Spain. Sources were T cells, B-cell-depleted T cells, or PBMCs; the material itself was cDNA or gDNA.

In the study's own analysis: Estimated nucleated cell counts came from reference gene primer amplification. Using immunoSEQ multiplex PCR, the repertoire was profiled, and TCRdb retains in-frame clones only, with some absent. D and trimming come from the DNA, and the V and J calls and clone size come from that table. This repertoire shows around 100,000 clones, 80% found once; its top ten account for roughly 31%. Trimming took off 4 bases at V and 3 bases at J, with 10 bases between the two ends. This CDR3 is built from 13 residues. Germline V CDR1 and CDR2: SGHRS, YFSETQ. The genes are TRBV5-1 and TRBJ2-5; D call uncertain. Source material: peripheral blood. This TCR was sampled from a man in his 70s with active or convalescent COVID-19. This chain's CDR3 is CASSDPGKETQYF. CDR3 nucleotide sequence: TGCGCCAGCAGCGATCCGGGTAAAGAGACCCAGTACTTC.